These T cell receptor beta chains were read from a single sample in a study of response to subunit inactivated influenza vaccine. Using its own MiXCR run on the RT-PCR reads, TCRdb lists one record per CDR3 protein. Found here are some 600,000 distinct CDR3 sequences, about 15% of them singletons; the top ten hold roughly 7.2%. The input for sequencing was PBMCs from blood, taken roughly 2 weeks before vaccination. These receptor sequences come from a middle-aged man who received an inactivated influenza vaccine. CDR3s include the opening cysteine and the closing phenylalanine or tryptophan. The D gene is left open where the match is weak. Not every row has a clone size; where given, it reads once, few, many or a size class.

d_gene	v_gene	abundance	j_gene	CDR3nt	CDR3aa
.	TRBV19	.	TRBJ2-1	TGTGCCAGTAGTATAGCAGGGTTTGAGCAGTTCTTC	CASSIAGFEQFF
TRBD2	TRBV19	.	TRBJ2-3	TGTGCCAGTAGTAGACTGCGACTAGCGGGATTGCCAGATACGCAGTATTTT	CASSRLRLAGLPDTQYF
.	TRBV4-3	few	TRBJ2-7	TGCGCCAGCAGCCGTGGAAATGGCGGGGTATACGAGCAGTACTTC	CASSRGNGGVYEQYF
.	TRBV4-2	few	TRBJ1-2	TGTGCCAGCAGCCAAGTGGGAGGGCACTATGGCTACACCTTC	CASSQVGGHYGYTF
TRBD2	TRBV11-1	.	TRBJ2-1	TGTGCCAGCAGCCGAATCGGGACTAGCGTAGACAATGAGCAGTTCTTC	CASSRIGTSVDNEQFF
.	TRBV3-1	many	TRBJ1-1	TGTGCCAGCAGCCACGGCTCGAACACTGAAGCTTTCTTT	CASSHGSNTEAFF
TRBD1	TRBV20-1	.	TRBJ1-1	TGCAGTGCAGCCAGGACAGGGGGATTGGGGAAAGCTTTCTTT	CSAARTGGLGKAFF
.	TRBV15	.	TRBJ2-5	TGTGCCACCAGCAGAGATCATCGGTTGGAGACCCAGTACTTC	CATSRDHRLETQYF
TRBD2	TRBV12-3/TRBV12-4	few	TRBJ2-3	TGTGCCAGCAGTTTAACTAGCGTGCACACAGATACGCAGTATTTT	CASSLTSVHTDTQYF
.	TRBV3-1	.	TRBJ1-2	TGTGCCAGCAGCCAAGATCCGGGCACGTATATCGGCTACACCTTC	CASSQDPGTYIGYTF
.	TRBV6-1	.	TRBJ2-6	TGTGCCACCCTGGGGGACTTATACTCTGGGGCCAACGTCCTGACTTTC	CATLGDLYSGANVLTF
.	TRBV19	few	TRBJ2-2	TGTGCCAGTACCAAGATGTTTCAGGGTGCCGGGGAGCTGTTTTTT	CASTKMFQGAGELFF
TRBD1	TRBV5-1	.	TRBJ1-5	TGCGCCAGCAGCTTAGGGACAGGGTTCAATCAGCCCCAGCATTTT	CASSLGTGFNQPQHF
.	TRBV12-3/TRBV12-4	.	TRBJ2-3	TGTGCCAGCAGTACAGGGGGTAGCGGGAGAACAGATACGCAGTATTTT	CASSTGGSGRTDTQYF
TRBD1	TRBV7-2	few	TRBJ1-6	TGTGCCAGCAGCGCCGGGACAGGGGTTTCACCCCTCCACTTT	CASSAGTGVSPLHF
TRBD1	TRBV12-3/TRBV12-4	.	TRBJ1-3	TGTGCCAGCAGTAGGACAGGGGGCACTGGAAACACCATATATTTT	CASSRTGGTGNTIYF
.	TRBV12-3/TRBV12-4	few	TRBJ1-5	TGTGCCAGCAGTCCGACAGAAGCAAATCAGCCCCAGCATTTT	CASSPTEANQPQHF
TRBD1	TRBV6-5	few	TRBJ2-7	TGTGCCAGCAGTTACGGACAGGGGGGTGATGGAGAGCAGTACTTC	CASSYGQGGDGEQYF
TRBD2	TRBV20-1	few	TRBJ2-2	TGCAGTGCTAGGGGACTAGCAATTTACGGCACCGGGGAGCTGTTTTTT	CSARGLAIYGTGELFF
.	TRBV30	few	TRBJ2-1	TGTGCCTGGAGTGTAATCGGAGGCAATGAGCAGTTCTTC	CAWSVIGGNEQFF
TRBD2	TRBV7-6	.	TRBJ2-3	TGTGCCAGCAGCTTAGCGTGGGGAGGGGCGACAGATACGCAGTATTTT	CASSLAWGGATDTQYF
.	TRBV20-1	few	TRBJ1-5	TGCAGTGCTAGAGGGGGGACCAATCAGCCCCAGCATTTT	CSARGGTNQPQHF
.	TRBV10-3	.	TRBJ1-5	TGTGCCATCGCAACAGCAGATAGCAATCAGCCCCAGCATTTT	CAIATADSNQPQHF
.	TRBV4-1	.	TRBJ1-5	TGCGCCAGCAGCCAAGTGTCAAGGGATAGCAATCAGCCCCAGCATTTT	CASSQVSRDSNQPQHF
TRBD2	TRBV28	few	TRBJ2-1	TGTGCCACCCGGGGGGTCGGTGAGCAGTTCTTC	CATRGVGEQFF
TRBD2	TRBV6-5	.	TRBJ2-5	TGTGCCAGCAGTTACTCTCCTCGACTAGCGGGGGAAGAGACCCAGTACTTC	CASSYSPRLAGEETQYF
.	TRBV29-1	.	TRBJ1-1	TGCAGCGTACATTACAGGGCCCCTCTAGGCACTGAAGCTTTCTTT	CSVHYRAPLGTEAFF
TRBD1	TRBV5-1	few	TRBJ1-4	TGCGCCAGCAGCACGACAGGGGTGGAAAAACTGTTTTTT	CASSTTGVEKLFF
TRBD1	TRBV20-1	many	TRBJ2-5	TGCAGTGCTAGACTCCGTAGGGGGCCTCAGACCCAGTACTTC	CSARLRRGPQTQYF
.	TRBV9	.	TRBJ2-2	TGTGCCAGCAGCGTAACCGGCGGGGAGCTGTTTTTT	CASSVTGGELFF
TRBD2	TRBV6-6	.	TRBJ2-1	TGTGCCAGCAGTTATGTAGGAGTAGCGGGGGTAAATGAGCAGTTCTTC	CASSYVGVAGVNEQFF
.	TRBV7-2	.	TRBJ1-2	TGTGCCAGCAGCTACCGGTCAGGGGCTGGCTACACCTTC	CASSYRSGAGYTF
.	TRBV4-3	.	TRBJ2-1	TGCGCCAGCAGCCAAGTGTTAACTAGCTATTCGGATGAGCAGTTCTTC	CASSQVLTSYSDEQFF
.	TRBV4-3	.	TRBJ1-5	TGCGCCAGCAGCCCTCGAGAAGGGGCAAATCAGCCCCAGCATTTT	CASSPREGANQPQHF
TRBD2	TRBV12-3/TRBV12-4	.	TRBJ2-1	TGTGCCAGCAGTTTCCCAGGTTCCGGTCTAGCGGGAGTCAATGAGCAGTTCTTC	CASSFPGSGLAGVNEQFF
TRBD1	TRBV5-1	few	TRBJ2-1	TGCGCCAGCAGCACACGCACGGGACAGCCCAATGAGCAGTTCTTC	CASSTRTGQPNEQFF
TRBD2	TRBV7-9	once	TRBJ2-3	TGTGCCAGCAGCGACGCCGGGACTAGCGGGAGAGCTACGCAGTATTTT	CASSDAGTSGRATQYF
TRBD2	TRBV12-3/TRBV12-4	.	TRBJ2-1	TGTGCCAGCAACGGACTAGCGAACAATGAGCAGTTCTTC	CASNGLANNEQFF
.	TRBV7-2	.	TRBJ2-3	TGTGCCAGCAGCTTAGCCGGGACACCGTACCGCACAGATACGCAGTATTTT	CASSLAGTPYRTDTQYF
TRBD1	TRBV12-3/TRBV12-4	many	TRBJ1-1	TGTGCCAGCAGTCTTTGGACAGGGATGAACACTGAAGCTTTCTTT	CASSLWTGMNTEAFF
TRBD2	TRBV7-9	few	TRBJ2-1	TGTGCCAGCTCTAGCGGGGGGGCCGGTGAGCAGTTCTTC	CASSSGGAGEQFF
.	TRBV20-1	.	TRBJ2-2	TGCAGTGCTAGGAAGAACACCGGGGAGCTGTTTTTT	CSARKNTGELFF
TRBD2	TRBV4-3	few	TRBJ2-3	TGCGCCAGCAGCCAAGGGCGGCTAGCGGGCACAGATACGCAGTATTTT	CASSQGRLAGTDTQYF
.	TRBV5-1	.	TRBJ2-5	TGCGCCAGCAGCACGGCGGCCCAAGAGACCCAGTACTTC	CASSTAAQETQYF
TRBD2	TRBV20-1	few	TRBJ2-3	TGCAGGCTTGGAGCGGGAGGGCCATCCACAGATACGCAGTATTTT	CRLGAGGPSTDTQYF
.	TRBV5-1	many	TRBJ2-1	TGCGCCAGCAGCTCGAGACAGCGGGCCAGCTCCTACAATGAGCAGTTCTTC	CASSSRQRASSYNEQFF
.	TRBV30	.	TRBJ1-6	TGTGCCTGGACACGGTATAATTCACCCCTCCACTTT	CAWTRYNSPLHF
.	TRBV30	.	TRBJ2-3	TGTGCCTGGAGCCGGCAGGGAGATACGCAGTATTTT	CAWSRQGDTQYF
.	TRBV20-1	.	TRBJ2-5	TGCAGTGCTAGAGTTTTCTCGGGGCAGGGGCACCAAGAGACCCAGTACTTC	CSARVFSGQGHQETQYF
TRBD2	TRBV7-9	.	TRBJ2-7	TGTGCCAGCAGCCTTAGGGACTGGGGAGGGGAGCAGTACTTC	CASSLRDWGGEQYF